Here is one T cell receptor beta chain with its context. V lost 2 bases to trimming and J lost 1 base; unmatched junction nucleotides: 4. Germline V lookup: CDR1 SGHTA, CDR2 FQGTGA. The CDR3 loop spans 15 amino acids. The record originates from a study of Tregs in tolerant kidney transplant recipients. Unstimulated regulatory T cells (CD4+CD25+CD127-), CD4+CD25- non-regulatory cells, CD4 and CD8 cells were FACS-sorted from thawed PBMCs. TCRdb's table, derived via immunoSEQ multiplex PCR, lists solely in-frame clones and lacks some. The sample lists about 240,000 clones; 84% were seen once. This TCR derives from a human donor in good health. This chain links TRBV7-3 with TRBJ2-7, with 8 nucleotides matching TRBD2. The sequencing input was CD4+ T cells from blood. Here the CDR3 reads CASSLEAGASYEQYF. Written as DNA, the CDR3 is TGTGCCAGCAGCTTAGAAGCGGGGGCTTCCTACGAGCAGTACTTC.